This is a list of T cell receptor beta chains from one sample in a study of shared clonotypes between healthy human individuals. Only in-frame clones appear in the TCRdb table, and some are missing; sequencing was by immunoSEQ multiplex PCR. The sample consists of roughly 480,000 clones, 79% of them appearing once. Specimen: PBMCs. These receptors all stem from a woman aged 40 to 50 in good health. Some clones in this sample may be carry-over from other donors' samples. Each CDR3 is given with its conserved first and last residue. A D gene is named only where the DNA matches it firmly. Rows give clone size only sometimes, using once, few, many, or a class for an expanded clone.

>TRBJ2-5|TRBV28|-|-
CASSQAGRETQYF
TGTGCCAGCTCCCAGGCAGGGAGGGAGACCCAGTACTTC
>TRBJ1-1|TRBV18|-|-
CASSPNAGGLNTEAFF
TGTGCCAGCTCGCCAAACGCGGGGGGTTTAAACACTGAAGCTTTCTTT
>TRBJ2-7|TRBV2|-|-
CASTPGTSSYEQYF
TGTGCCAGCACCCCGGGGACCAGCTCCTACGAGCAGTACTTC
>TRBJ2-7|TRBV27|-|-
CASPTPGRPAYEQYF
TGTGCCAGTCCAACACCGGGACGTCCTGCCTACGAGCAGTACTTC
>TRBJ2-3|TRBV7-3|-|-
CASSQGTGDTQYF
TGTGCCAGCAGCCAGGGAACAGGGGATACGCAGTATTTT
>TRBJ2-5|TRBV5-1|-|-
CASSLEGPYETQYF
TGCGCCAGCAGCTTGGAGGGGCCCTACGAGACCCAGTACTTC
>TRBJ1-1|TRBV7-6|-|few
CASSLEVNTEAFF
TGTGCCAGCAGCTTAGAAGTAAACACTGAAGCTTTCTTT
>TRBJ2-6|TRBV6-4|-|-
CATTEESGANVLTF
TGTGCCACCACCGAGGAGTCTGGGGCCAACGTCCTGACTTTC
>TRBJ1-5|TRBV28|-|-
CASSGHISNQPQHF
TGTGCCAGCAGCGGACACATTAGCAATCAGCCCCAGCATTTT
>TRBJ1-1|TRBV30|-|-
CAWIRIRITGRGYTEAFF
TGTGCCTGGATTCGCATCCGAATAACAGGGAGAGGGTACACTGAAGCTTTCTTT
>TRBJ1-6|TRBV28|-|-
CASTGRSSPLHF
TGTGCCAGTACCGGACGGAGTTCACCCCTCCACTTT
>TRBJ2-5|TRBV5-3|-|-
CARSYYFEETQYF
TGTGCCAGAAGCTACTATTTCGAAGAGACCCAGTACTTC
>TRBJ2-7|TRBV5-1|TRBD1|once
CASSPRGQVSSYEQYF
TGCGCCAGCAGTCCAAGGGGACAGGTAAGCTCCTACGAGCAGTACTTC
>TRBJ2-5|TRBV7-2|TRBD2|few
CASSLASIAGPETQYF
TGTGCCAGCAGCTTAGCGTCCATAGCGGGACCGGAGACCCAGTACTTC
>TRBJ2-7|TRBV7-2|TRBD2|-
CASSPTASGMEYF
TGTGCCAGCAGCCCGACGGCTAGCGGGATGGAATACTTC
>TRBJ2-3|TRBV6-5|-|-
CASAEGGTDTQYF
TGTGCCAGTGCTGAGGGGGGGACAGATACGCAGTATTTT
>TRBJ1-1|TRBV4-3|TRBD1|-
CASSQVYRGRTEAFF
TGCGCCAGCAGCCAAGTTTACAGGGGGCGAACTGAAGCTTTCTTT
>TRBJ2-1|TRBV5-1|TRBD2|-
CASSLDTAGRGINNEQFF
TGCGCCAGCAGCTTGGATACTGCCGGGAGGGGGATAAACAATGAGCAGTTCTTC
>TRBJ1-5|TRBV28|-|-
CASSFRGRGGNQPQHF
TGTGCCAGCAGTTTTCGAGGACGGGGGGGGAATCAGCCCCAGCATTTT
>TRBJ1-2|TRBV9|-|few
CASSPGGIYGYTF
TGTGCCAGCAGCCCCGGAGGTATCTATGGCTACACCTTC
>TRBJ2-2|TRBV6-5|TRBD2|-
CASSWGIAGGGELFF
TGTGCCAGCAGTTGGGGAATAGCGGGTGGCGGGGAGCTGTTTTTT
>TRBJ1-5|TRBV25-1|TRBD1|-
CASSDSRDRDWSNQPQHF
TGTGCCAGCAGTGATTCCCGGGACAGGGATTGGAGCAATCAGCCCCAGCATTTT
>TRBJ2-2|TRBV18|-|-
CASSRDNTGELFF
TGTGCCAGCTCACGGGACAACACCGGGGAGCTGTTTTTT
>TRBJ1-4|TRBV29-1|-|-
CSVKGFRLATNEKLFF
TGCAGCGTAAAGGGGTTCCGGTTGGCAACTAATGAAAAACTGTTTTTT
>TRBJ2-5|TRBV5-4|TRBD1|-
CASSSDPGQGARETQYF
TGTGCCAGCAGCTCAGACCCGGGACAGGGGGCCCGGGAGACCCAGTACTTC
>TRBJ1-1|TRBV29-1|-|-
CSVEVTMNTEAFF
TGCAGCGTTGAAGTGACTATGAACACTGAAGCTTTCTTT
>TRBJ2-5|TRBV5-1|-|-
CASSFGGGETQYF
TGCGCCAGCAGCTTTGGGGGCGGGGAGACCCAGTACTTC
>TRBJ1-1|TRBV7-9|-|-
CASSLEGVILDTEAFF
TGTGCCAGCAGCTTAGAAGGGGTCATATTAGACACTGAAGCTTTCTTT
>TRBJ2-2|TRBV4-3|TRBD2|-
CASSQDWGSGSSGELFF
TGCGCCAGCAGCCAAGATTGGGGTAGCGGGAGTTCCGGGGAGCTGTTTTTT
>TRBJ1-1|TRBV9|-|few
CASSGLGDTEAFF
TGTGCCAGCAGCGGGTTAGGGGACACTGAAGCTTTCTTT
>TRBJ2-5|TRBV29-1|-|once
CSVGGQGSQETQYF
TGCAGCGTTGGGGGGCAGGGGTCCCAAGAGACCCAGTACTTC
>TRBJ2-7|TRBV6-1|-|-
CASRSPSYEQYF
TGTGCCAGCAGGTCCCCCTCGTACGAGCAGTACTTC
>TRBJ1-5|TRBV5-4|TRBD1|once
CASSLGGDRNQPQHF
TGTGCCAGCAGCTTGGGAGGGGACAGGAATCAGCCCCAGCATTTT
>TRBJ2-5|TRBV19|TRBD2|-
CASSPSIAGQETQYF
TGTGCCAGTAGTCCCTCGATAGCGGGGCAAGAGACCCAGTACTTC
>TRBJ2-5|TRBV2|TRBD2|-
CASSGPSGRAEIGGETQYF
TGTGCCAGCAGTGGCCCTAGCGGGAGGGCTGAAATCGGCGGGGAGACCCAGTACTTC
>TRBJ2-1|TRBV29-1|-|-
CSVDLWWAEANNEQFF
TGCAGCGTTGATTTATGGTGGGCGGAGGCAAACAATGAGCAGTTCTTC
>TRBJ1-1|TRBV2|-|-
CAGARNTEAFF
TGTGCCGGCGCACGGAACACTGAAGCTTTCTTT
>TRBJ1-1|TRBV5-8|-|-
CASSPPPGNTEAFF
TGTGCCAGCAGCCCACCTCCAGGGAACACTGAAGCTTTCTTT
>TRBJ1-3|TRBV27|-|-
CASSLGNTIYF
TGTGCCAGCAGTCTGGGAAACACCATATATTTT
>TRBJ2-7|TRBV7-2|TRBD2|-
CASSSDRLAGGYEQYF
TGTGCCAGCAGCTCCGATCGACTAGCGGGGGGCTACGAGCAGTACTTC
>TRBJ1-5|TRBV5-1|TRBD1|-
CASREGANQPQHF
TGCGCCAGCCGGGAGGGGGCAAATCAGCCCCAGCATTTT